This passage covers 20 T cell receptor beta chains from one sample sequenced in a study of shared clonotypes between healthy human individuals. Method: immunoSEQ multiplex PCR; TCRdb's copy keeps in-frame clones and lacks some. This sample has some 2 million clones, with 90% to 95% found just once. Sequencing input: naive CD4+ T cells sorted from blood. Subset defined: CD45RA+ positively selected. Receptors were obtained from a man aged 18 to 30 in good health.

The chain is built from TRBV18 and TRBJ1-1, with no clear D. Trimming stripped 8 bases from V and 1 base from J, with 17 bases between. This CDR3 is 15 amino acids long. Germline CDR1 is KGHSH and CDR2 is LQKENI. The CDR3 nucleotides read TGTGCCAGCCTAGCCTTCGACACTGCGAACACTGAAGCTTTCTTT. Its translation is CASLAFDTANTEAFF.

The V gene is TRBV9, the J gene TRBJ1-4; TRBD1 is a possible D gene (6 bases). The CDR3 loop spans 15 amino acids. With 3 bases removed from V and 8 bases from J, the gap between germline ends came to 17 bases. The germline gives CDR1 SGDLS, CDR2 YYNGEE. CDR3 region: CASSEEQGGREKLFF. The CDR3, as DNA: TGTGCCAGCAGCGAGGAACAGGGTGGAAGGGAAAAACTGTTTTTT.

The rearrangement uses TRBV6-6 and TRBJ1-1; D is unresolved. The CDR3 runs to 15 residues. Trimming removed 4 bases from V and 5 bases from J, with 17 bases in between. Germline loops: CDR1 MNHNY, CDR2 SVGAGI (reference sequence). The CDR3 is CASSSLAGLRTEAFF. The CDR3 nucleotides read TGTGCCAGCAGTTCGTTAGCTGGACTCAGGACTGAAGCTTTCTTT.

This sequence joins TRBV6-6 and TRBJ2-7; no clear D gene. The germline CDR1 and CDR2 sequences are MNHNY and SVGAGI (reference sequence). The V end lost 4 bases, the J end lost 2 bases, and 6 bases lay between the germline ends. This CDR3 is 12 amino acids long. This CDR3 is CASSSSAYEQYF. The CDR3 coding sequence is TGTGCCAGCAGTTCGTCAGCCTACGAGCAGTACTTC.

The rearrangement joins TRBV7-9 to TRBJ2-5; 9 bases are a match to TRBD2. J gave up 6 bases and V 0 bases, and 5 bases lay outside the gene matches. Germline values: CDR1 SEHNR, CDR2 FQNEAQ (reference sequence). The CDR3 consists of 15 residues. The CDR3 protein is CASSLAGGTSQTQYF. The CDR3 bases are TGTGCCAGCAGCTTAGCGGGGGGGACTAGCCAGACCCAGTACTTC.

The rearrangement uses TRBV7-2 and TRBJ2-7; D call uncertain. The CDR3 runs to 15 residues. Germline V gene data show CDR1 as SGHTA and CDR2 as FQGNSA. The V end lost 1 base, the J end lost 4 bases, and 14 bases lay between the germline ends. This CDR3 reads CASSLETGSRYEQYF. CDR3 coding DNA: TGTGCCAGCAGCTTAGAGACGGGTTCCCGTTACGAGCAGTACTTC.

J is TRBJ2-5 and V is TRBV9, with D perhaps TRBD1 (5 bases). Germline V lookup: CDR1 SGDLS, CDR2 YYNGEE. The germline V and J ends were trimmed by 3 bases and 4 bases, with 13 bases remaining between them. This CDR3 region has 14 residues. CDR3 sequence (DNA): TGTGCCAGCAGCGGGACACTCGGCGGAGAGACCCAGTACTTC. This sequence encodes CASSGTLGGETQYF.

The chain joins TRBV30 to TRBJ1-5; D is possibly TRBD1 (5 bases). The CDR3 is 13 residues long. V was pared by 2 bases and J by 7 bases, with 12 bases between. Germline assignment: CDR1 GTSNPN and CDR2 SVGIG (reference sequence). The CDR3 spells CAWSPQAMQPQHF. The CDR3 coding sequence is TGTGCCTGGAGTCCACAGGCTATGCAGCCCCAGCATTTT.

The CDR3 DNA follows: TGTGCCAGCAGCAGCAATGGGGGCGTGACCGGGGAGCTGTTTTTT. It specifies CASSSNGGVTGELFF. The chain carries TRBV11-3 and TRBJ2-2, with a possible D match to TRBD1 (6 bases). The CDR3 runs to 15 residues. Germline lookup yields CDR1 SGHNT and CDR2 YENEEA. Trimming cost V 5 bases and J 5 bases, with 15 bases left between them.

The V call is TRBV6-5, the J call TRBJ2-3; TRBD2 might be the D (5 bases). The CDR3 runs to 14 residues. The germline V gene encodes CDR1 MNHEY and CDR2 SVGAGI. Deletions cut 8 bases from V and 2 bases from J, with 14 bases between. The CDR3 coding sequence is TGTGCCAGCCAACTAGGAGTTTACACAGATACGCAGTATTTT. Translation gives CASQLGVYTDTQYF.

This chain uses TRBV6-5 with TRBJ1-6; D is possibly TRBD1 (6 bases). The CDR3 consists of 14 residues. Trimming removed 5 bases from V and 9 bases from J, with 14 bases in between. Germline CDR1 MNHEY, CDR2 SVGAGI. The CDR3 protein is CASSPMGAGSPLHF. The CDR3 bases are TGTGCCAGCAGTCCCATGGGGGCCGGTTCACCCCTCCACTTT.

V is TRBV5-1 and J is TRBJ1-6; no clear D gene. This CDR3 comprises 15 residues. Germline loops: CDR1 SGHRS, CDR2 YFSETQ. Trimming took 4 bases from V and 4 from J, leaving 12 bases between them. CDR3 DNA: TGCGCCAGCAGCCCCGAGGTTGGGTATAATTCACCCCTCCACTTT. Translation: CASSPEVGYNSPLHF.

This rearrangement joins TRBV27 to TRBJ2-7, with no clear D. The CDR3 is made up of 15 amino acids. CDR1 and CDR2 from the germline V gene are MNHEY and SMNVEV (reference sequence). The ends were cut back, 0 bases at V and 0 bases at J, with 9 bases in the middle. CDR3 in DNA: TGTGCCAGCAGTTTATCCACCCTCAGCTCCTACGAGCAGTACTTC. Protein sequence: CASSLSTLSSYEQYF.

The rearrangement joins TRBV6-1 to TRBJ2-1; TRBD1 might be the D (6 bases). The V end was cut by 7 bases, the J end by 7 bases, with 20 bases between. CDR1 is MNHNS, CDR2 SASEGT, per germline. The CDR3 is 15 residues long. Here the CDR3 reads CASILRTVSQNEQFF. CDR3 nucleotide sequence: TGTGCCAGCATACTCCGGACAGTCAGTCAAAATGAGCAGTTCTTC.

The J gene is TRBJ2-3, the V gene TRBV6-5, with D possibly being TRBD2 (5 bases). V gave up 0 bases and J gave up 0 bases, with 10 bases separating them. Germline CDR1 reads MNHEY; CDR2 reads SVGAGI. The CDR3 totals 16 residues. The CDR3 protein is CASSYSKWESTDTQYF. Written as DNA, the CDR3 is TGTGCCAGCAGTTACTCCAAGTGGGAGAGCACAGATACGCAGTATTTT.

This chain connects TRBV10-2 to TRBJ1-4; D remains unclear. Per germline, CDR1 WSHSY and CDR2 SAAADI. The CDR3 sequence is 14 residues long. Trimming removed 2 bases at V and 0 bases at J, with 4 bases between. The CDR3 DNA sequence: TGCGCCAGCAGTGAGGGGGCAACTAATGAAAAACTGTTTTTT. This encodes CASSEGATNEKLFF.

The rearrangement links TRBV6-1 to TRBJ1-2, with D tentatively TRBD1 (5 bases). The V gene lost 4 bases and the J gene lost 8 bases, with 26 bases spanning the gap. This CDR3 region has 17 residues. Germline values: CDR1 MNHNS, CDR2 SASEGT. The CDR3 region is CASSAQTLGVKGYGYTF. Written as DNA, the CDR3 is TGTGCCAGCAGTGCCCAAACCTTGGGGGTCAAGGGGTACGGCTACACCTTC.

The chain employs TRBV30 and TRBJ1-6, with 7 bases identical to TRBD1. This CDR3 is built from 15 residues. V was clipped by 5 bases and J by 9 bases; unmatched bases: 13. CDR1 and CDR2 from the germline V gene are GTSNPN and SVGIG (reference sequence). The CDR3 region has the DNA TGTGCCTGGGCTATAGGGGGACAGTCTTTTTCACCCCTCCACTTT. Translated: CAWAIGGQSFSPLHF.

V gene TRBV7-2 combines with J gene TRBJ2-5, with 13 bases that match TRBD2. CDR1 and CDR2 from the germline V gene are SGHTA and FQGNSA. V shed 1 base and J 3 bases; nucleotides not matched to a gene: 5. The CDR3 sequence is 17 residues long. The CDR3 sequence: CASSLGPLAGGKETQYF. Here the CDR3 DNA reads TGTGCCAGCAGCTTAGGTCCACTAGCGGGAGGGAAAGAGACCCAGTACTTC.

This clone has a handful of counts. The rearrangement joins TRBV20-1 to TRBJ1-1, with 8 positions matching TRBD1. CDR3 size: 11 residues. V trimming: 5 bases; J trimming: 7 bases; junction bases outside the gene matches: 3. Germline V gene lookup returns CDR1 DFQATT and CDR2 SNEGSKA (reference sequence). This chain's CDR3 is CSAQQGDEAFF. In nucleotides, the CDR3 is TGCAGTGCTCAACAGGGGGATGAAGCTTTCTTT.